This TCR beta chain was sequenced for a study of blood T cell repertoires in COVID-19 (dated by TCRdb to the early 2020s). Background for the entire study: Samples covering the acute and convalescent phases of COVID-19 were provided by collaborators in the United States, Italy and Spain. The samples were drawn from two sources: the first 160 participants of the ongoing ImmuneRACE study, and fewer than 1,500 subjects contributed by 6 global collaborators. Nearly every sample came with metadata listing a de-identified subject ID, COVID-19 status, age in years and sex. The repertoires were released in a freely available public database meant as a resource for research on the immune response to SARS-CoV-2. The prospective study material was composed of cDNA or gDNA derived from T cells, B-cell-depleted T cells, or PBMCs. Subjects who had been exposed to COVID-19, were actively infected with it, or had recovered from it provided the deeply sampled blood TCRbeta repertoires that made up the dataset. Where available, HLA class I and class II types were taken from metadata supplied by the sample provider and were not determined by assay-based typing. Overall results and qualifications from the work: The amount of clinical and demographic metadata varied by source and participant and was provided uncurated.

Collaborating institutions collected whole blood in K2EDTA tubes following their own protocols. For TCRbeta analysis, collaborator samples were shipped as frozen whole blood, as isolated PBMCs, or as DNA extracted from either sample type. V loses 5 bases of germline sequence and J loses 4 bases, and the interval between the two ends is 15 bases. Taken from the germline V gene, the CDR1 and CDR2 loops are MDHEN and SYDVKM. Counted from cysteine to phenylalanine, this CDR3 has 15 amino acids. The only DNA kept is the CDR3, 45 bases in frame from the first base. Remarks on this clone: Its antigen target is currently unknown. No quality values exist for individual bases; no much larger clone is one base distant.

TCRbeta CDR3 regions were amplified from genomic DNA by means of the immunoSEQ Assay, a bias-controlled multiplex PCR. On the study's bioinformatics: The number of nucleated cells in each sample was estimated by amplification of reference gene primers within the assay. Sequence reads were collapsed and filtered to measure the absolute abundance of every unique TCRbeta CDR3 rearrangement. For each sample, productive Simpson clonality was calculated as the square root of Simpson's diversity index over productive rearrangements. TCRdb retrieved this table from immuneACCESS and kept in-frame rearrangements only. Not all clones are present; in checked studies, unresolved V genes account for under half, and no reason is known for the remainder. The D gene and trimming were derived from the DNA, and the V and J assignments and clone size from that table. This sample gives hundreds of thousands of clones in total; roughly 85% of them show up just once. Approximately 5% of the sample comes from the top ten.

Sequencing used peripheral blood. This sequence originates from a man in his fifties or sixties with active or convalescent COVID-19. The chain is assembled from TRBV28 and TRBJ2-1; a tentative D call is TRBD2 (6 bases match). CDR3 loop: CASSPGRLAYNEQFF. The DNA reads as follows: TGTGCCAGCAGTCCGGGGCGGCTAGCGTACAATGAGCAGTTCTTC. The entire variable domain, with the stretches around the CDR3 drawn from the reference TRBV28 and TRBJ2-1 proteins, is DVKVTQSSRYLVKRTGEKVFLECVQDMDHENMFWYRQDPGLGLRLIYFSYDVKMKEKGDIPEGYSVSREKKERFSLILESASTNQTSMYLCASSPGRLAYNEQFFGPGTRLTVL.